This TCR beta chain was recorded in a study of T cell responses to AZD1222 COVID-19 vaccine. Findings and caveats of the study: Donors were largely white British and mainly female; clonal diversity was possibly underestimated.

V lost 4 bases, J lost 0 bases, and 6 bases stayed unmatched. Germline V gene data show CDR1 as SGHDT and CDR2 as YYEEEE. This CDR3 contains 16 residues. Clones were read by immunoSEQ multiplex PCR, and TCRdb kept only the in-frame ones, dropping some. Among some 100,000 clones listed, 85% to 90% were seen once. For this clone: What it binds is unknown.

This TCR was recovered from an adult in good health. The chain is built from TRBV5-6 and TRBJ1-3; 8 nucleotides line up with TRBD1. This specimen was peripheral blood, taken on day 0 of AZD1222 vaccination. CDR3: CASSPGQAISGNTIYF. The CDR3 nucleotides are TGTGCCAGCAGCCCGGGACAGGCCATCTCTGGAAACACCATATATTTT.